This TCR beta chain was identified in a study of CD39 and CD103 CD8 tumor-infiltrating T cells (dated by TCRdb to 2017 to 2018). Some background on the complete study: Repertoire comparisons were shown for an HPV-positive HNSCC, an HPV-negative HNSCC, an ovarian cancer and a melanoma patient. TCRbeta CDR3 deep sequencing compared repertoires of CD8 TIL subsets defined by CD103 and CD39 with peripheral memory CD8 T cells. General findings and caveats noted by the study authors: DP CD8 TILs appeared to be more oligoclonal than DN and SP CD8 TILs and blood memory CD8 T cells, with roughly 55-90% covered by the top 30 clonotypes. Clonotypes from DN TILs largely overlapped with peripheral memory CD8 repertoires, while clonotypes from DP TILs were only rarely found in blood or uninvolved lymph node.

At the time samples were collected, the patients were not on therapy, although their prior treatments varied from chemotherapy, radiotherapy, surgery and immunotherapy to none at all. After thawing, cells were enriched for T lymphocytes using a negative-selection kit, with EpCAM beads added for tumor-infiltrating lymphocytes. For the CD8 TIL subsets, CD3+CD4-CD8+CD45RA- cells were FACS-sorted and divided into DN, SP and DP based on their expression of CD39 and CD103. After mincing, tumor specimens underwent a 1 h digestion with hyaluronidase, collagenase and DNase, and were then filtered, enriched by Ficoll and cryopreserved. Populations were sorted on a FACSAria II to over 97% purity, and cell pellets were frozen without culture for TCR sequencing. Turning to this clone: This receptor's antigen is unknown. The record has no base qualities; no much larger clone is one base away.

V loses 5 bases, J loses 0 bases, and the germline ends lie 7 bases apart. Measured from the cysteine to the phenylalanine, the CDR3 is 14 residues long. CDR3 DNA only is kept here, 42 bases in frame from base 1. The germline V gene yields LGHNA for CDR1 and YNFKEQ for CDR2. From about 10,000 to 100,000 sorted cells per subset, genomic DNA was extracted using the DNeasy Blood and Tissue Kit. The TCRbeta V-J or V-D-J regions were sequenced and mapped through the immunoSEQ service, and coverage above 10x per sample was achieved. The original pipeline was this. Only productive rearrangements exported from the immunoSEQ Analyzer platform were analyzed, with clonality assessed on the 500 most abundant clones. The Morisita-Horn similarity index and the Jaccard index were used to quantify the overlap in repertoires between populations. In about 6 cancer patients, Morisita-Horn similarity was measured between the TCR repertoires of CD8 T-cell subsets. This is the immuneACCESS table as TCRdb keeps it, with only in-frame sequences that have V and J called. A part of the clones is gone; compared with another copy, unresolved V genes explain less than half, and the rest is unexplained. V, J and clone size derive from that table, while D and trimming were established from the DNA sequence. In all, the sample holds about 1,800 clones, and roughly 75% of those were seen once. Roughly 35% of the sample goes to the ten largest clones.

Rearrangement joined TRBV4-2 to TRBJ2-2; the D gene remains uncertain. This clonotype was obtained from a human donor with head and neck squamous cell carcinoma. Sequencing used CD39- CD103- CD8+ T cells sorted from the tumor. Interpreted using the paper, the cell subset or site label stands for: CD103-CD39- double-negative CD45RA- CD8 T cells. The DNA is TGTGCCAGCAGCTTGCACGCGAACACCGGGGAGCTGTTTTTT. The encoded protein is CASSLHANTGELFF.